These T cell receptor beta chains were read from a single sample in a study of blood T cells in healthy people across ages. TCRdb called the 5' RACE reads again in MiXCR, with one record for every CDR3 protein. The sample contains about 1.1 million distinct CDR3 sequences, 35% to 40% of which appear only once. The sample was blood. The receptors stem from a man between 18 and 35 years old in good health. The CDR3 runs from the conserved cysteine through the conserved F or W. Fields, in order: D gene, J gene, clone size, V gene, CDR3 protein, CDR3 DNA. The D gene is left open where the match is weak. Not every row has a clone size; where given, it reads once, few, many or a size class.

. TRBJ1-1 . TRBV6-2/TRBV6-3 CASSYSRPGPEAFF TGTGCCAGCAGTTACTCCCGGCCGGGCCCTGAAGCTTTCTTT
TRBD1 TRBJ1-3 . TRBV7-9 CASSYPGQGGTIYF TGTGCCAGCAGCTACCCAGGACAGGGAGGCACCATATATTTT
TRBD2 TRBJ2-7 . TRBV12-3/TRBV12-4 CTSSLLREGEQYF TGTACCAGCAGTTTGCTGAGGGAGGGGGAGCAGTACTTC
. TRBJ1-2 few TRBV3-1 CASSQRDPSSGYTF TGTGCCAGCAGTCAACGGGACCCCTCCAGTGGCTACACCTTC
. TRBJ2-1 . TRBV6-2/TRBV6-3 CAGRGSLYNEQFF TGTGCCGGACGGGGGTCCCTCTACAATGAGCAGTTCTTC
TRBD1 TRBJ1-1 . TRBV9 CASSVRPLQGDTEAFF TGTGCCAGCAGCGTTAGACCCCTCCAGGGGGACACTGAAGCTTTCTTT
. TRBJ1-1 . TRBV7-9 CASSLILDPEAFF TGTGCCAGCAGCTTAATCCTGGACCCTGAAGCTTTCTTT
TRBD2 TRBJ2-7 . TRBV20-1 CSARDAGGATYNEQYF TGCAGTGCTAGAGACGCCGGGGGGGCGACGTACAATGAGCAGTACTTC
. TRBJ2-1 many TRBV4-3 CASSQAGSSYNEQFF TGCGCCAGCAGCCAAGCAGGTAGCTCCTACAATGAGCAGTTCTTC
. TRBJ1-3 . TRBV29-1 CSVRLPGNTIYF TGCAGCGTCCGTCTACCTGGAAACACCATATATTTT
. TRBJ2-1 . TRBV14 CASSQEQGHKSSYNEQFF TGTGCCAGCAGCCAAGAGCAGGGACACAAGAGCTCCTACAATGAGCAGTTCTTC
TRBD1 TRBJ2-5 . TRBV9 CASSVGQGIREQYF TGTGCCAGCAGCGTAGGACAGGGGATTCGGGAGCAGTACTTC
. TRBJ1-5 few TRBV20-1 CSASSPMGNQPQHF TGCAGTGCTAGTAGCCCTATGGGCAATCAGCCCCAGCATTTT
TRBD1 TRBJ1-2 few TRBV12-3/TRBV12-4 CASRLTGGAEGYTF TGTGCCAGCAGGCTAACAGGGGGCGCGGAAGGCTACACCTTC
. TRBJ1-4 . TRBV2 CASRATATNEKLFF TGTGCCAGCAGGGCGACAGCAACTAATGAAAAACTGTTTTTT
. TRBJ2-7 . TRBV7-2 CASSLEGTLSYEQYF TGTGCCAGCAGCTTAGAGGGGACACTTTCCTACGAGCAGTACTTC
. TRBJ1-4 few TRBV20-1 CSAYDLLEEKLFF TGCAGTGCCTATGACCTTCTGGAAGAAAAACTGTTTTTT
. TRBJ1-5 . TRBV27 CASRSGQRNQPQHF TGTGCCAGCAGATCCGGACAGCGCAATCAGCCCCAGCATTTT
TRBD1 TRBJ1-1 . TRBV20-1 CSATSEGAGTEAFF TGCAGTGCTACCTCGGAGGGGGCAGGTACTGAAGCTTTCTTT
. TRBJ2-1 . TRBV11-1 CASSVDRAAEQFF TGTGCCAGCAGCGTAGACCGGGCTGCTGAGCAGTTCTTC
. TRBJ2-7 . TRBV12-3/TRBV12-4 CASSLGPRAVLTSYNEQYF TGTGCCAGCAGTTTGGGTCCTCGAGCCGTGCTCACCTCCTACAATGAGCAGTACTTC
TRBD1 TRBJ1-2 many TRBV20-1 CSARGTGLAGYTF TGCAGTGCTAGAGGGACAGGGTTGGCTGGCTACACCTTC
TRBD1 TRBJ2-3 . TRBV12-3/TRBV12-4 CASSLDGQGADAQYF TGTGCCAGCAGCCTAGATGGACAGGGTGCAGATGCGCAGTATTTT
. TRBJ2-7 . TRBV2 CASTERQHEQYF TGTGCCAGCACCGAAAGACAGCACGAGCAGTACTTC
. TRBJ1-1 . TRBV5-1 CASSLDPDNTEAFF TGCGCCAGCAGCTTGGATCCCGATAACACTGAAGCTTTCTTT
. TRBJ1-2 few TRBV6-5 CASSYEQAYGYTF TGTGCCAGCAGTTACGAACAGGCCTATGGCTACACCTTC
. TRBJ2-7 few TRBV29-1 CSVRGSSRDRASYEQYF TGCAGCGTCCGAGGATCCAGCCGGGACCGAGCCTCCTACGAGCAGTACTTC
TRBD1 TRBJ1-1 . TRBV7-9 CASSIAGGGTEAFF TGTGCCAGCAGCATAGCAGGGGGCGGGACTGAAGCTTTCTTT
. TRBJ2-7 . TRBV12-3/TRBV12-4 CASSTDRSYEQYF TGTGCCAGCAGTACCGACAGGTCCTACGAGCAGTACTTC
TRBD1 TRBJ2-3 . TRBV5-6 CAGSLLTGGSDTQYF TGTGCCGGCAGCTTGCTGACAGGGGGCTCAGATACGCAGTATTTT
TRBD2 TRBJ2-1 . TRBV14 CASSQDWGGYNEQFF TGTGCCAGCAGCCAAGATTGGGGGGGGTACAATGAGCAGTTCTTC
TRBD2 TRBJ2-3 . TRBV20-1 CSTRGGTSGGDTQYF TGCAGTACTAGGGGCGGGACTAGCGGGGGGGATACGCAGTATTTT
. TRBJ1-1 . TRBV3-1 CASSQGGGWTEAFF TGTGCCAGCAGCCAAGGGGGGGGTTGGACTGAAGCTTTCTTT
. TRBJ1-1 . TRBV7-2 CASSLAPGHTEAFF TGTGCCAGCAGCTTAGCTCCGGGGCACACTGAAGCTTTCTTT
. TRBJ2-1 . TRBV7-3 CASSSSGASSYNEQFF TGTGCCAGCAGCTCCAGTGGGGCGAGCTCCTACAATGAGCAGTTCTTC
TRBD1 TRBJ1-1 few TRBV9 CASSEIRTGAFF TGTGCCAGCAGCGAGATTAGGACAGGGGCTTTCTTT
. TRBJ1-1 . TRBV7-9 CASSLGVGLNTEAFF TGTGCCAGCAGCCTAGGGGTGGGGTTGAACACTGAAGCTTTCTTT
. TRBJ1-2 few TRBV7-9 CASSLVAGYTF TGTGCCAGCAGCTTAGTAGCTGGCTACACCTTC
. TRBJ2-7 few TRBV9 CASSVGQATSYEQYF TGTGCCAGCAGCGTAGGACAGGCTACCTCCTACGAGCAGTACTTC
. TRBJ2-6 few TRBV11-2 CASRPRVIYNSGANVLTF TGTGCCAGCAGACCGAGGGTCATTTATAACTCTGGGGCCAACGTCCTGACTTTC
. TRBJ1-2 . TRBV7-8 CASRERGGRGYTF TGTGCCAGCAGGGAGAGAGGGGGTCGTGGCTACACCTTC
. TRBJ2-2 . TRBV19 CASNFAGELFF TGTGCCAGTAACTTCGCCGGGGAGCTGTTTTTT
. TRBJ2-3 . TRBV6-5 CASSYAGKSTDTQYF TGTGCCAGCAGTTACGCTGGGAAAAGCACAGATACGCAGTATTTT
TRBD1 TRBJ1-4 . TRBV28 CASTPGQSNEKLFF TGTGCCAGCACCCCGGGACAGTCTAATGAAAAACTGTTTTTT
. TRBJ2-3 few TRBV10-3 CAISDHRQDTQYF TGTGCCATCAGTGACCACCGACAGGATACGCAGTATTTT
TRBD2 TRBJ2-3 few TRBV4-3 CASSQDIGLALDTQYF TGCGCCAGCAGCCAAGATATAGGACTAGCGTTGGATACGCAGTATTTT
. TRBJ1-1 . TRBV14 CASSQDERTEAFF TGTGCCAGCAGCCAAGATGAACGGACTGAAGCTTTCTTT
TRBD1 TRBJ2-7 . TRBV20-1 CSATGQGHEQYF TGCAGTGCTACCGGACAGGGGCACGAGCAGTACTTC
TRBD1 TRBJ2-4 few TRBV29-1 CSVSGQGLSKNIQYF TGCAGCGTTTCAGGACAGGGCCTGTCCAAAAACATTCAGTACTTC
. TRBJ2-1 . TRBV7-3 CASSLVRGQFF TGTGCCAGCAGCTTAGTCAGGGGGCAGTTCTTC
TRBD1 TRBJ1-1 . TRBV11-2 CASSYLRDRGNEAFF TGTGCCAGCAGCTACCTTCGGGACAGGGGCAATGAAGCTTTCTTT
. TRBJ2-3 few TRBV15 CATSRVATDTQYF TGTGCCACCAGCAGAGTTGCCACAGATACGCAGTATTTT
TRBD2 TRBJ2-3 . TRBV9 CASSPRGTSGPSTDTQYF TGTGCCAGCAGCCCTCGAGGAACTAGCGGACCTAGCACAGATACGCAGTATTTT
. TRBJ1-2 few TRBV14 CASSQDRNRVYGYTF TGTGCCAGCAGCCAAGATCGGAACAGGGTATATGGCTACACCTTC
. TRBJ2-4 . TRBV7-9 CASSLAGTQGNIQYF TGTGCCAGCAGCTTAGCGGGGACCCAAGGGAACATTCAGTACTTC